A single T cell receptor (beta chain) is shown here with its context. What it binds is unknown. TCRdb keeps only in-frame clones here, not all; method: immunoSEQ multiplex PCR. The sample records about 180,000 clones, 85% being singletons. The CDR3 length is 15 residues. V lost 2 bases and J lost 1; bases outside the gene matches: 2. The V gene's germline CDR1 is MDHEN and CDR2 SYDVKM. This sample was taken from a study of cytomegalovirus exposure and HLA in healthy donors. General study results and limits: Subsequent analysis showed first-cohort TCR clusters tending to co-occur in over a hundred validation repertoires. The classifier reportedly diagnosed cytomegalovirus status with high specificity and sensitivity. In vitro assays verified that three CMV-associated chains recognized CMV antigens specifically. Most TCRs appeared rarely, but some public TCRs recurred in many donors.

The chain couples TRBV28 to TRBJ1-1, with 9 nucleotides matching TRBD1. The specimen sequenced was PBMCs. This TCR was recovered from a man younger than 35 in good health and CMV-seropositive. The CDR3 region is CASSLDRGENTEAFF. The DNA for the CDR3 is TGTGCCAGCAGTTTAGACAGGGGGGAGAACACTGAAGCTTTCTTT.